A single T cell receptor (beta chain) is shown here with its context. No cognate antigen has been identified for it. The sample holds no much larger clone one base away, and base qualities are not on file. This sample was included in a study of OX40 agonist ivuxolimab in advanced cancers. Turning to the overall study: Ivuxolimab was an agonistic, fully human IgG2 monoclonal antibody directed against OX40 (CD134), a costimulatory receptor. Partial responses occurred in three dose-escalation patients, of whom one had hepatocellular carcinoma and two had cutaneous melanoma. In the dose-escalation cohort, 70% to 90% of patients were male, and the mean age was roughly 60 years with a range of roughly 20 to 85. Of the approximately 50 dose-escalation patients, hepatocellular carcinoma was present in 19, melanoma in some 15, renal cell carcinoma in 9 and head and neck cancer in 9. Intravenous ivuxolimab was administered to patients every 2 weeks at six dose levels: 0.01, 0.1, 0.3, 1.5, 3 and 10 mg/kg. Prior anti-PD-1, anti-PD-L1 or anti-CTLA-4 therapy was permitted, and checkpoint inhibitors had been received by about two fifths of dose-escalation patients. The monotherapy dose-escalation portion (N ≈ 52 patients) of the phase I ivuxolimab trial is reported in the paper. The point of sequencing TCRbeta in the periphery was to test whether ivuxolimab changed TCR sequence diversity and drove clonal T-cell expansion. The full study reports these points: After ivuxolimab, more expanded clones were found on average in CD8+ T cells than in CD4+ T cells. The antigen specificity of the clonally expanded peripheral T cells was not determined. Clonal expansion of both CD4+ and CD8+ blood T cells was observed from baseline to week 6 at doses 0.1 to 3.0 mg/kg. In the 0.1-3.0 mg/kg groups, partial responders were among the patients with the lowest normalized peripheral clonal expansion, particularly in CD8+ T cells. Low levels of normalized T-cell clonal expansion were also seen in some patients who did not respond.

Via the germline V gene, CDR1 is SQVTM and CDR2 ANQGSEA. From its cysteine to its phenylalanine, the CDR3 spans 12 amino acids. The sequence is cut down to CDR3 DNA, 36 bases in frame from base 1. V gives up 2 bases and J gives up 7 bases, and the segment between their germline ends measures 12 bases. Genomic DNA was isolated from the sorted cells so that the TCRbeta CDR3 region could be sequenced. TCRbeta CDR3 regions were sequenced using the immunoSEQ Assay. TCRdb stores this immuneACCESS table with in-frame sequences only. Part of the clones is absent; in the studies checked, under half of the shortfall reflects unresolved V genes, and no reason is known for the rest. The sample has around 58,000 clones on record, 87% of them singletons. The ten largest clonotypes hold roughly 5% of the sample. Patients with autoimmune disease history or receiving systemic immunosuppression were excluded from the trial. Peripheral blood for TCR sequencing was drawn from every dose cohort at baseline, at cycle 4 day 1 and at cycle 7 day 1. Samples came from an open-label, multicenter, first-in-human phase I dose-escalation trial of ivuxolimab. Adults with locally advanced or metastatic head and neck squamous cell, hepatocellular, melanoma or renal cell carcinoma were enrolled in the trial. Before TCR sequencing, CD4+ T cells and CD8+ T cells were sorted from peripheral blood as separate populations.

This TCR was sampled from an adult with an advanced solid tumor such as melanoma, head and neck, liver or kidney cancer. The V and J genes are TRBV29-1 and TRBJ2-7; the best D guess is TRBD1, with 6 bases matching. This material consisted of CD4+ or CD8+ T cells sorted from blood, taken in a trial of the OX40 agonist ivuxolimab. CDR3 region: CSVEWTANEQYF. Read as DNA, the sequence is TGCAGCGTTGAATGGACAGCGAATGAGCAGTACTTC.